This T cell receptor (beta chain) was captured by sequencing in a study of cytomegalovirus exposure and HLA in healthy donors. Germline V gives CDR1 MNHNS, CDR2 SASEGT. The J segment lost 6 bases and the V segment lost 6 bases, leaving 5 bases of the junction unmatched. The CDR3 covers 12 residues. A multiplex PCR was run with 60 Vbeta primers and 13 Jbeta primers. Sequenced by immunoSEQ multiplex PCR; TCRdb stores in-frame clones only, minus some. Of approximately 100,000 clones in the sample, 84% are singletons; the top ten hold 0.9% to 1.5%. This TCR came from a woman younger than 30 in good health and CMV-seronegative. Specimen: PBMCs. This sequence joins TRBV6-1 and TRBJ2-7, with 7 bases fitting TRBD1. The CDR3 DNA reads as TGTGCCAGCAGAGTGCCAGGGGGCGAGCAGTACTTC. This gives the protein CASRVPGGEQYF.